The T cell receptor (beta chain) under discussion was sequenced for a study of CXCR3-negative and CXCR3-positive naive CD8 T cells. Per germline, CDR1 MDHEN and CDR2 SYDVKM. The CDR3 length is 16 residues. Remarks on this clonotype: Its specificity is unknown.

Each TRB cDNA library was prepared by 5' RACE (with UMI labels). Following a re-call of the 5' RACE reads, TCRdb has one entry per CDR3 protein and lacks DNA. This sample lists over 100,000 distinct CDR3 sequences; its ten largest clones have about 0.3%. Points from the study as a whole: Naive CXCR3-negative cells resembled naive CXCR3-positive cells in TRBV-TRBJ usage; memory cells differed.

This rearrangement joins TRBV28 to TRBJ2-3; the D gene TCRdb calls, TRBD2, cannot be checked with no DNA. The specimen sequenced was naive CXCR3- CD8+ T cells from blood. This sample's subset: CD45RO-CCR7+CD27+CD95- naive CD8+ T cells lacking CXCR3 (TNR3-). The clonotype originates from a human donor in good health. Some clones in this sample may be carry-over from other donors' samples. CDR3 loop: CASSLGTRLDTDTQYF. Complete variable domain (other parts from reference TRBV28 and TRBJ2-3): DVKVTQSSRYLVKRTGEKVFLECVQDMDHENMFWYRQDPGLGLRLIYFSYDVKMKEKGDIPEGYSVSREKKERFSLILESASTNQTSMYLCASSLGTRLDTDTQYFGPGTRLTVL.